The T cell receptor (beta chain) described here comes from a study of CD8+ T cells in alopecia areata. Overall study findings and caveats: Scalp sample data also include resident alphabeta T cells from normal skin. Relative to normal scalp, lesional scalp, especially alopecia totalis/universalis, showed higher clonality.

This CDR3 is built from 16 residues. Germline V gene lookup returns CDR1 SGHTA and CDR2 FQGNSA. The V and J ends lost 0 bases and 4 bases, in that order; junction bases with no gene match: 7. cDNA serving as the sequencing template came from extracted, reverse transcribed RNA. TCRdb keeps only in-frame clones here, not all; method: immunoSEQ multiplex PCR. The sample includes 98,000 or so clones, under 60% of them seen just once. Comment on this clone: The antigen remains undetermined.

This chain connects TRBV7-2 to TRBJ2-7, with 9 bases lining up with TRBD1. This clonotype originated in a human donor with alopecia areata. Sequenced input: NKG2D-low CD8+ T cells sorted from blood. CDR3 region: CASSLAQGQGQYEQYF. The CDR3 nucleotides are TGTGCCAGCAGCTTAGCGCAGGGACAGGGACAGTACGAGCAGTACTTC.